This T cell receptor beta chain was documented in a study of blood T cells in healthy people across ages. Sample-barcoded 5' priming and a J-beta primer mix drove a second PCR of roughly 6 to 12 cycles. Each cDNA molecule was tagged by a template-switch adaptor that had 12 random nucleotides. One entry per CDR3 protein results from TCRdb running MiXCR on the 5' RACE reads. The sample has 550,000 to 600,000 distinct CDR3 sequences; 25% to 30% are singletons. V lost 5 bases to trimming and J lost 0 bases, with 9 bases between them. Germline CDR1 and CDR2: MGHDK and SYGVNS. The length of the CDR3 is 14 residues. This clonotype was seen only a few times. Each sample provided at least 6 micrograms of extracted total RNA.

The chain employs TRBV25-1 and TRBJ2-3; D assignment may be TRBD1 or TRBD2 (5 bases each). Material for sequencing was blood. This clonotype was sampled from a woman aged 70-85 years in good health. The CDR3 nucleotides are TGTGCCAGCAGTCAGGGACCTAGCACAGATACGCAGTATTTT. Translation: CASSQGPSTDTQYF.